This T cell receptor beta chain was recovered during a study of blood T cells in healthy people across ages. Study-wide findings and caveats: Diversity was higher, and naive CD4+ cells more numerous, in long-lived donors than in aged donors.

Primed by a sample-barcoded 5' primer and a J-beta primer mix, a second PCR proceeded for roughly 6 to 12 cycles. Each TCR beta cDNA got a 12-nucleotide random molecular identifier. TCRdb redid the calling of the 5' RACE reads with MiXCR, one entry per CDR3 protein. Of about 780,000 distinct CDR3 sequences in the sample, 35% to 50% were seen once. Of note for this clonotype: Its antigen is still unknown.

CDR1 and CDR2 (germline): LGHDT, YNNKEL (reference sequence). V was clipped by 2 bases and J by 3 bases, with 10 bases between them. The CDR3 is 15 residues long. What was sequenced was blood. This clonotype was obtained from a man aged 80 or over in good health. The chain combines TRBV3-1 with TRBJ1-4; D possibly corresponds to TRBD1 (6 bases). CDR3 amino acids: CASSQNQGSNEKLFF. Written as DNA, the CDR3 is TGTGCCAGCAGCCAAAATCAGGGGTCTAATGAAAAACTGTTTTTT.